The text below deals with one T cell receptor (beta chain). These data come from a study of TIL therapy for anti-PD-1-resistant metastatic lung cancer. Noted time point: pre-treatment sample, taken before nivolumab and TIL therapy. Pleural nodules or supraclavicular lymph nodes made up most of the excised metastases sampled. Tumor harvest preceded PD-1/PD-L1 blockade, followed by nivolumab treatment. This was the immunoSEQ v3 assay. Only in-frame clones appear in the TCRdb table, and some are missing; sequencing was by immunoSEQ multiplex PCR. This table has 95,000 or so clones, roughly two thirds appearing once. Germline V gene lookup returns CDR1 SGDLS and CDR2 YYNGEE. This CDR3 has 14 amino acids. Trimming cost V 6 bases and J 0 bases, with 12 bases left between them.

The J gene is TRBJ1-1, the V gene TRBV9, with no clear D. The source was tumor tissue, collected at baseline. This clonotype was sampled from a person between 25 and 80 years old with non-small cell lung cancer. The CDR3 here is CASTPTALNTEAFF. CDR3 nucleotide sequence: TGTGCCAGCACCCCGACGGCATTGAACACTGAAGCTTTCTTT.